The 8 T cell receptor beta chains reported below all come from one sample, sequenced in a study of blood T cell repertoires in COVID-19. Clones were sequenced by immunoSEQ multiplex PCR, and TCRdb holds only the in-frame ones, with some missing. The table includes 120,000 to 150,000 clones, around 85% detected once. The sequenced sample was peripheral blood. The receptor set was obtained from a woman in her forties with active or convalescent COVID-19.

The chain joins TRBV5-6 to TRBJ2-7, with TRBD1 matching over 8 bases. The CDR3 contains 14 residues. With V trimmed by 2 bases and J by 2 bases, 3 bases remained unmatched. In germline, CDR1 is SGHDT, CDR2 YYEEEE. The CDR3 DNA follows: TGTGCCAGCAGCTTCGGGACAGGAACCTACGAGCAGTACTTC. Translation: CASSFGTGTYEQYF.

This chain connects TRBV12-5 to TRBJ1-2, with 8 bases aligning to TRBD1. The CDR3 contains 14 residues. Germline CDR1 is LGHNT and CDR2 is FRNRAP. V dropped 5 bases and J dropped 4; count of bases not matched to a gene: 6. CDR3 sequence (DNA): TGTGCTAGTGGTCCTGGACAGGGCGGCTATGGCTACACCTTC. This translates into CASGPGQGGYGYTF.

This chain connects TRBV5-4 to TRBJ2-1; 9 nucleotides match TRBD2. Germline V CDR1 and CDR2: SGHNT, YYREEE (reference sequence). The J segment lost 5 bases and the V segment lost 3 bases, leaving 6 bases of the junction unmatched. The length of the CDR3 is 15 residues. The CDR3 nucleotides read TGTGCCAGCAGCTACGTAGCGGGGGAAAACAATGAGCAGTTCTTC. Its translation: CASSYVAGENNEQFF.

This clone appeared a few times. The chain carries TRBV19 and TRBJ2-1; possible D gene TRBD1, 6 bases. Germline assignment: CDR1 LNHDA and CDR2 SQIVND (reference sequence). This CDR3 has 12 amino acids. Trimming stripped 4 bases from V and 6 bases from J, with 7 bases between. CDR3 protein: CASSSRGNEQFF. In nucleotides, the CDR3 is TGTGCCAGTAGTAGCAGGGGCAATGAGCAGTTCTTC.

This chain links TRBV11-2 with TRBJ2-2; weak D call: TRBD2 (6 bases). Germline V gene data show CDR1 as SGHAT and CDR2 as FQNNGV. The CDR3 spans 14 residues. Trimming removed 10 bases at V and 3 bases at J, with 15 bases between. The CDR3 DNA reads TGTGCCACCCGGGACGGCGGGGACACCGGGGAGCTGTTTTTT. It specifies CATRDGGDTGELFF.

In nucleotides, the CDR3 is TGTGCCAGCAGCGGACAGGGAAGGTGGGTCGAGCAGTACTTC. Protein product: CASSGQGRWVEQYF. The chain couples TRBV2 to TRBJ2-7, with 8 nucleotides matching TRBD1. Germline V gives CDR1 SNHLY, CDR2 FYNNEI. J gave up 6 bases and V 6 bases, and 10 bases lay outside the gene matches. The CDR3 totals 14 residues.

V gene TRBV28 combines with J gene TRBJ1-4; D remains unclear. Germline lookup yields CDR1 MDHEN and CDR2 SYDVKM. The CDR3 runs 12 residues. Trimming removed 6 bases from V and 0 bases from J, with 2 bases in between. The CDR3 nucleotides read TGTGCCAGCAGCTCAACTAATGAAAAACTGTTTTTT. This sequence encodes CASSSTNEKLFF.

In nucleotides, the CDR3 is TGCGCCAGCAGCCCAACATACGCCAAAAACATTCAGTACTTC. Its protein is CASSPTYAKNIQYF. The chain combines TRBV4-1 with TRBJ2-4; D remains unclear. The CDR3 has 14 residues. The V and J ends lost 4 bases and 1 base respectively, with 8 bases between them. CDR1 is MGHRA, CDR2 YSYEKL, per germline.